The 23 T cell receptor beta chains presented below share a single source sample, sequenced in a study of CD8 T cells in ankylosing spondylitis. Which antigens these TCRs recognize remains unknown. Study-wide results and limits: Made up of eight highly homologous variants, a TCR beta motif appeared characteristic of ankylosing spondylitis blood.

TCRdb fed the 5' RACE reads into MiXCR, producing one record per CDR3 protein. The sample lists fewer than 550,000 distinct CDR3 sequences; about 5.2% were seen once. Material: blood, either unsorted or a sorted T cell fraction (not recorded which). The origin of the receptors is a male donor with ankylosing spondylitis.

This clonotype was recorded at least ten times. CDR3 loop: CASSKRGGPNEQYF. Here the CDR3 DNA reads TGTGCCAGCAGTAAGCGGGGGGGCCCGAACGAGCAGTACTTC. The chain joins TRBV3-1 to TRBJ2-7; 10 bases fit TRBD2. The CDR3 is made up of 14 amino acids. Germline loops: CDR1 LGHDT, CDR2 YNNKEL (reference sequence). Unmatched junction bases numbered 7, after V lost 6 bases and J lost 5 bases.

In this sample, this clonotype turned up many times. The J gene is TRBJ2-3, the V gene TRBV7-9; tentative D call: TRBD2 (6 bases). The CDR3 spans 17 residues. Germline V gene lookup returns CDR1 SEHNR and CDR2 FQNEAQ (reference sequence). Deletions cut 2 bases from V and 5 bases from J, with 20 bases between. The CDR3 protein is CASSLKGRTKWVDTQYF. The CDR3 DNA sequence: TGTGCCAGCAGCTTAAAAGGCCGGACTAAATGGGTAGATACGCAGTATTTT.

This clonotype was counted many times. The gene calls are TRBV6-6 and TRBJ2-7, with unresolved D. V lost 6 bases and J lost 3, with 6 bases in between. Germline V gives CDR1 MNHNY, CDR2 SVGAGI (reference sequence). The CDR3 is 11 amino acids. In DNA, the CDR3 is TGTGCCAGCAGCAATATCTACGAGCAGTACTTC. Translating gives CASSNIYEQYF.

Many counts were recorded for this clonotype. Here the CDR3 reads CASSLAPGRGYTF. In DNA, the CDR3 is TGTGCCAGCAGTTTAGCCCCTGGACGGGGCTACACCTTC. This chain uses TRBV12-3 or TRBV12-4 with TRBJ1-2; D is undetermined. The CDR3 runs to 13 residues. Deletions cut 0 bases from V and 8 bases from J, with 10 bases between.

Many counts were recorded for this clonotype. J is TRBJ1-2 and V is TRBV3-1, with 7 bases that match TRBD1. The germline V gene has CDR1 LGHDT and CDR2 YNNKEL (reference sequence). This CDR3 spans 13 amino acids. V trimming: 2 bases; J trimming: 6 bases; junction bases outside the gene matches: 3. CDR3: CASSQQGGNGYTF. The CDR3 DNA reads as TGTGCCAGCAGCCAACAGGGGGGTAATGGCTACACCTTC.

This clonotype was found many times. The J gene is TRBJ1-3, the V gene TRBV7-6, with D hard to call. The germline gives CDR1 SGHVS, CDR2 FNYEAQ. The V gene lost 3 bases and the J gene lost 0 bases, with 15 bases spanning the gap. The CDR3 runs to 17 residues. As DNA, the CDR3 is TGTGCCAGCAGCTTTAGCCCTCGTCGGAGCTCTGGAAACACCATATATTTT. Residues: CASSFSPRRSSGNTIYF.

This clonotype was observed at least ten times. The rearrangement links TRBV27 to TRBJ1-1; D not resolved. Trimming stripped 6 bases from V and 1 base from J, with 9 bases between. Germline V gives CDR1 MNHEY, CDR2 SMNVEV (reference sequence). The CDR3 spans 13 residues. The CDR3 region is CASSPQRNTEAFF. In nucleotides, the CDR3 is TGTGCCAGCAGCCCCCAACGGAACACTGAAGCTTTCTTT.

This clonotype was seen ten or more times. The chain couples TRBV20-1 to TRBJ1-4; D unclear. The germline V gene has CDR1 DFQATT and CDR2 SNEGSKA (reference sequence). V lost 7 bases and J 3 bases, leaving 9 bases between the germline ends. CDR3 length: 12 residues. The CDR3 reads CSGELANEKLFF. CDR3 bases: TGCAGTGGCGAGCTGGCTAATGAAAAACTGTTTTTT.

This clonotype was detected many times. The chain links TRBV5-1 to TRBJ1-4; no clear D gene. The length of the CDR3 is 15 residues. Germline loops: CDR1 SGHRS, CDR2 YFSETQ. Trimming took off 4 bases at V and 4 bases at J, with 14 bases between the two ends. The CDR3 DNA is TGCGCCAGCAGCCCAGGACGGGAACTTAATGAAAAACTGTTTTTT. It codes for CASSPGRELNEKLFF.

CDR3 amino acids: CASSQDPAAYEQYF. DNA of the CDR3: TGTGCCAGCAGCCAAGACCCGGCGGCCTACGAGCAGTACTTC. The rearrangement links TRBV3-1 to TRBJ2-7, with D unresolved. This CDR3 comprises 14 residues. From germline, CDR1 is LGHDT and CDR2 YNNKEL (reference sequence). V shed 0 bases and J shed 2 bases, with 8 bases lying between them.

This clonotype showed up many times. The chain has TRBV20-1 and TRBJ2-7; 8 bases agree with TRBD2. CDR1 and CDR2 (germline): DFQATT, SNEGSKA (reference sequence). The CDR3 consists of 14 residues. After removal of 3 bases from V and 4 bases from J, the junction contained 8 bases not matched to a gene. CDR3 region: CSARRAGGQYEQYF. The CDR3 nucleotides read TGCAGTGCTAGGAGGGCGGGAGGTCAGTACGAGCAGTACTTC.

This clonotype was seen ten or more times. The junction and the germline gene differ at one end; a read error may be behind it. V usage is TRBV20-1 and J usage is TRBJ1-5; D is possibly TRBD1 (5 bases). CDR3 length: 15 amino acids. CDR1 and CDR2 from the germline V gene are DFQATT and SNEGSKA (reference sequence). DNA of the CDR3: TGCAGTGCTAGAGAGGGGGGACTCCGAAATCGGCCCCAGCATTTT. It translates to CSAREGGLRNRPQHF.

This clonotype was detected many times. The V call is TRBV20-1, the J call TRBJ1-1, with 7 bases fitting TRBD1. Unmatched junction bases numbered 2, after V lost 3 bases and J lost 1 base. Germline V gives CDR1 DFQATT, CDR2 SNEGSKA (reference sequence). CDR3 size: 13 residues. The CDR3 sequence is CSARTGPNTEAFF. CDR3 nucleotide sequence: TGCAGTGCTAGGACAGGGCCGAACACTGAAGCTTTCTTT.

The chain has TRBV30 and TRBJ1-1, with D hard to call. This CDR3 is 12 amino acids long. The ends were cut back, 1 base at V and 1 base at J, with 4 bases in the middle. Germline V gene sequence: CDR1 GTSNPN, CDR2 SVGIG (reference sequence). CDR3: CAWSGQNTEAFF. The CDR3 DNA reads TGTGCCTGGAGTGGTCAGAACACTGAAGCTTTCTTT. Looking up the rest from reference TRBV30 and TRBJ1-1 gives the full variable domain: SQTIHQWPATLVQPVGSPLSLECTVEGTSNPNLYWYRQAAGRGLQLLFYSVGIGQISSEVPQNLSASRPQDRQFILSSKKLLLSDSGFYLCAWSGQNTEAFFGQGTRLTVV.

This clonotype was seen ten or more times. The V call is TRBV6-5, the J call TRBJ2-7; possibly TRBD1 for D (6 bases). The CDR3 has 14 residues. V lost 6 bases and J 0 bases, leaving 12 bases between the germline ends. Germline CDR1 is MNHEY and CDR2 is SVGAGI. Here the CDR3 reads CASRRQAHSYEQYF. The CDR3 DNA follows: TGTGCCAGCAGGAGACAGGCTCACTCCTACGAGCAGTACTTC.

This clonotype has a count of ten or more. The V call is TRBV10-3, the J call TRBJ2-2; D might be TRBD2 (6 bases). Trimming stripped 0 bases from V and 7 bases from J, with 15 bases between. The CDR3 covers 16 residues. Germline CDR1 ENHRY, CDR2 SYGVKD. The CDR3 region has the DNA TGTGCCATCAGTGAGTCCGGGGACTCTCACCTCGGGGAGCTGTTTTTT. Protein sequence: CAISESGDSHLGELFF.

This clonotype was detected many times. V gene TRBV4-3 combines with J gene TRBJ1-5, with 9 bases identical to TRBD1. Trimming cost V 3 bases and J 7 bases; bases outside gene matches: 10. Germline CDR1 is LGHNA and CDR2 is YSLEER. The CDR3 length is 16 residues. The CDR3 sequence is CASSQRHGQGRQPQHF. CDR3 sequence (DNA): TGCGCCAGCAGCCAGCGCCACGGACAGGGGAGACAGCCCCAGCATTTT.

In its sample, this clonotype was seen many times. The chain has TRBV4-3 and TRBJ2-1; a weak D match, TRBD1 (5 bases). Between the trimmed V and J ends, which lost 4 bases and 3 bases, there was a span of 13 bases. In germline, CDR1 is LGHNA, CDR2 YSLEER. This CDR3 is built from 15 residues. CDR3 coding DNA: TGCGCCAGCAGCCTAAGGGGCACGGGCTACAATGAGCAGTTCTTC. It specifies CASSLRGTGYNEQFF.

In regard to this clonotype: One end of the junction does not line up with germline, which may come from a read error. The chain employs TRBV5-1 and TRBJ2-2, with D tentatively TRBD2 (6 bases). Germline values: CDR1 SGHRS, CDR2 YFSETQ. The CDR3 is 16 amino acids. The CDR3 DNA follows: TGCGCAAGCAGCTTCTCCGGGGGTCTGAACACCGGGGAGCTGTTTTTT. Translated: CASSFSGGLNTGELFF. Drawing the rest from reference TRBV5-1 and TRBJ2-2, the complete variable domain is KAGVTQTPRYLIKTRGQQVTLSCSPISGHRSVSWYQQTPGQGLQFLFEYFSETQRNKGNFPGRFSGRQFSNSRSEMNVSTLELGDSALYLCASSFSGGLNTGELFFGEGSRLTVL.

This clonotype was detected ten times or more. This sequence joins TRBV5-1 and TRBJ2-4, with TRBD2 as a possible D gene (7 bases). The V and J ends lost 5 bases and 7 bases respectively, with 19 bases between them. The CDR3 runs 15 residues. The V gene's germline CDR1 is SGHRS and CDR2 YFSETQ. Written as DNA, the CDR3 is TGCGCCAGCAGGTGGGGGCCTAGCGGTGTCAACATTCAGTACTTC. This sequence encodes CASRWGPSGVNIQYF.

This clonotype was recorded many times. The chain employs TRBV7-9 and TRBJ2-7; D is possibly TRBD1 (5 bases). The CDR3 has 14 residues. CDR1 and CDR2 (germline): SEHNR, FQNEAQ (reference sequence). Trimming left V 5 bases short and J 4 bases short, with 15 bases between. The CDR3 is CASSVLSKGYEQYF. Here the CDR3 DNA reads TGTGCCAGCAGCGTTCTTAGCAAGGGGTACGAGCAGTACTTC.

This clonotype was detected many times. Written as DNA, the CDR3 is TGCGCCAGCAGCTTGGCCTTCGGGATCATGAACACTGAAGCTTTCTTT. The encoded protein is CASSLAFGIMNTEAFF. This chain connects TRBV5-1 to TRBJ1-1, with D unresolved. V shed 0 bases and J shed 0 bases, with 12 bases lying between them. The germline gives CDR1 SGHRS, CDR2 YFSETQ. The CDR3 runs to 16 residues. The variable domain in full, with the rest retrieved from reference TRBV5-1 and TRBJ1-1, is KAGVTQTPRYLIKTRGQQVTLSCSPISGHRSVSWYQQTPGQGLQFLFEYFSETQRNKGNFPGRFSGRQFSNSRSEMNVSTLELGDSALYLCASSLAFGIMNTEAFFGQGTRLTVV.

There are many counts of this clonotype. The chain combines TRBV20-1 with TRBJ1-2; D may be TRBD1 (5 bases). The CDR3 length is 14 residues. CDR1 is DFQATT, CDR2 SNEGSKA, per germline (reference sequence). V was trimmed by 0 bases and J by 8 bases, leaving 16 bases between them. The CDR3 coding sequence is TGCAGTGCTAGAGATAAACGGGGCCCTCGGGGCTACACCTTC. The encoded protein is CSARDKRGPRGYTF.